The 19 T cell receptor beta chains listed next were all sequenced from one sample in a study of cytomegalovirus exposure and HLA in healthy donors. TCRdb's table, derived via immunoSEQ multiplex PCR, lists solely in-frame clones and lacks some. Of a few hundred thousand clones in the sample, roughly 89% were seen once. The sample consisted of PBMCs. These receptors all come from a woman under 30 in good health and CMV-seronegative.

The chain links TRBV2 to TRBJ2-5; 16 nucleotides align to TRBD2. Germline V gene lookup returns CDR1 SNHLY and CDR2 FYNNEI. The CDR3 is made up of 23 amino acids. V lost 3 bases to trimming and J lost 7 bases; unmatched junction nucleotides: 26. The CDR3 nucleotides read TGTGCCAGCAGTGACCCTTCCTGGGAGCCGACCGGGACTAGCGGGGGGGAAGCCGGGACCCAGTACTTC. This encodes CASSDPSWEPTGTSGGEAGTQYF.

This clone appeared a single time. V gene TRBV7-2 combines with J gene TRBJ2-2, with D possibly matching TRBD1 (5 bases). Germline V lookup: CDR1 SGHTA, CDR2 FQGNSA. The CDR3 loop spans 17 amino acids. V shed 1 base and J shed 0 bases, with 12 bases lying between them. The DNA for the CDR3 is TGTGCCAGCAGCTTAGAGGGGTCCTTCGCGAACACCGGGGAGCTGTTTTTT. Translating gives CASSLEGSFANTGELFF.

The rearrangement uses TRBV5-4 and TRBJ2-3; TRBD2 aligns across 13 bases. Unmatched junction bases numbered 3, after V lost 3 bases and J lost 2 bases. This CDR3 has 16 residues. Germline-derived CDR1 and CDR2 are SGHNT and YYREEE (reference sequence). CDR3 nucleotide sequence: TGTGCCAGCAGCTGGGGACTAGCGGGGACCACAGATACGCAGTATTTT. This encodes CASSWGLAGTTDTQYF.

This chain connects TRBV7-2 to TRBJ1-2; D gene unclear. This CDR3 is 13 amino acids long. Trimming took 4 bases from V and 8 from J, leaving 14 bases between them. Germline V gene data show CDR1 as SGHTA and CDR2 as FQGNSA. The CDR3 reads CASSSFTERGYTF. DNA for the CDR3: TGTGCCAGCAGCTCCTTTACGGAGAGGGGCTACACCTTC.

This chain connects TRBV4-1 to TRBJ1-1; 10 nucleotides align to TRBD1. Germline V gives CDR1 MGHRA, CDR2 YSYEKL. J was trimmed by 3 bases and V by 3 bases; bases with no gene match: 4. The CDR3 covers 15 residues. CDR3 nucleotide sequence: TGCGCCAGCAGCCAGCTGGACAGGGGGGACACTGAAGCTTTCTTT. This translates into CASSQLDRGDTEAFF.

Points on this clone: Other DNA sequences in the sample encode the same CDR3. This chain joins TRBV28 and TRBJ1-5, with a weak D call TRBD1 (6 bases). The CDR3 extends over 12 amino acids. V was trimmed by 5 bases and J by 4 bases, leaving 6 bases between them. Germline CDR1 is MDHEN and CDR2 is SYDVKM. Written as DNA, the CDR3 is TGTGCCAGCAGTACAGGGAATCAGCCCCAGCATTTT. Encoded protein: CASSTGNQPQHF. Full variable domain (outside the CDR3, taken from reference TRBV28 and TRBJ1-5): DVKVTQSSRYLVKRTGEKVFLECVQDMDHENMFWYRQDPGLGLRLIYFSYDVKMKEKGDIPEGYSVSREKKERFSLILESASTNQTSMYLCASSTGNQPQHFGDGTRLSIL.

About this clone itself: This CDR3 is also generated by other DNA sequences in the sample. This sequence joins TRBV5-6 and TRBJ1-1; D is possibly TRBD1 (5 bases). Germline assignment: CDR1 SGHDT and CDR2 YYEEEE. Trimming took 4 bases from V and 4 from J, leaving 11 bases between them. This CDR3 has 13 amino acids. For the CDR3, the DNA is TGTGCCAGCAGCCTAGGGAGGGGCACTGAAGCTTTCTTT. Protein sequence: CASSLGRGTEAFF.

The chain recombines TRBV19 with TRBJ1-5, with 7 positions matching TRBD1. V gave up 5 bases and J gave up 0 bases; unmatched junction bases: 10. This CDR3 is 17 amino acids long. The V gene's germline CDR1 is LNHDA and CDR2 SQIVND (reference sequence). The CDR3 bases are TGTGCCAGTAGTTCCGGGACAGCATATTATAGCAATCAGCCCCAGCATTTT. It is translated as CASSSGTAYYSNQPQHF.

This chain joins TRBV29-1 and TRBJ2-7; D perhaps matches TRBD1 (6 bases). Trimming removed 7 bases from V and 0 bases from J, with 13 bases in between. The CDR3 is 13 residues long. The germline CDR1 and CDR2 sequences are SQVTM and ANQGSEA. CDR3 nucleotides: TGCAGCGCAAGAACAGGGATCTCCTACGAGCAGTACTTC. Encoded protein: CSARTGISYEQYF.

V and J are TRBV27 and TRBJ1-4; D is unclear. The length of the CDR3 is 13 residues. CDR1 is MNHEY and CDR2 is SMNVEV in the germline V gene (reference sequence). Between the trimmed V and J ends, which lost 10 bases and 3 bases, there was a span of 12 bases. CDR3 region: CATHGGPNEKLFF. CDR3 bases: TGTGCCACCCACGGAGGTCCTAATGAAAAACTGTTTTTT. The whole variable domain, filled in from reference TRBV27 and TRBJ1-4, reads EAQVTQNPRYLITVTGKKLTVTCSQNMNHEYMSWYRQDPGLGLRQIYYSMNVEVTDKGDVPEGYKVSRKEKRNFPLILESPSPNQTSLYFCATHGGPNEKLFFGSGTQLSVL.

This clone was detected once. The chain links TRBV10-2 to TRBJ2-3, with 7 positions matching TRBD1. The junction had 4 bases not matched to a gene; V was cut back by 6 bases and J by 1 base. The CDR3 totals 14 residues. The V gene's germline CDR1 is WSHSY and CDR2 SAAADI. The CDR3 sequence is CASSLQGRTDTQYF. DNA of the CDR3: TGCGCCAGCAGCCTACAGGGGCGCACAGATACGCAGTATTTT.

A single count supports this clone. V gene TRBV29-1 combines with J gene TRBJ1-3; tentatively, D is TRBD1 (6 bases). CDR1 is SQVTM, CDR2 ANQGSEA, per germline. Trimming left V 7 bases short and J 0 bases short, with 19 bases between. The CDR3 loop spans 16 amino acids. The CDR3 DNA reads TGCAGCGCCGCTGGACAGTGGCCCCTCTCTGGAAACACCATATATTTT. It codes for CSAAGQWPLSGNTIYF.

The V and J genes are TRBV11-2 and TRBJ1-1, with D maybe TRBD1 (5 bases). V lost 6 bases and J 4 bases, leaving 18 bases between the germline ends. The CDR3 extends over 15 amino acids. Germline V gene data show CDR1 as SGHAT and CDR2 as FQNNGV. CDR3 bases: TGTGCCAGCAGAAGGGGTGGAACATACAGCACTGAAGCTTTCTTT. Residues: CASRRGGTYSTEAFF.

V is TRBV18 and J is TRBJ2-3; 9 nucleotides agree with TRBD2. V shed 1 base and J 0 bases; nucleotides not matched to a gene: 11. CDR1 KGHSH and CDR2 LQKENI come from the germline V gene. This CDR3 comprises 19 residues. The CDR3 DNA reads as TGTGCCAGCTCACCACAGGTTCAGCTAGCGGGGACCAGCACAGATACGCAGTATTTT. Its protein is CASSPQVQLAGTSTDTQYF.

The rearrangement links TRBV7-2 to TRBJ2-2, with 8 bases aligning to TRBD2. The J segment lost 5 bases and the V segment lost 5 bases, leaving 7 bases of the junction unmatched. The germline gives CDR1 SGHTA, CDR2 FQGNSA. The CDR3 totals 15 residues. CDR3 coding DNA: TGTGCCAGCAGCCCCCGACTAGCGAGTACCGGGGAGCTGTTTTTT. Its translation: CASSPRLASTGELFF.

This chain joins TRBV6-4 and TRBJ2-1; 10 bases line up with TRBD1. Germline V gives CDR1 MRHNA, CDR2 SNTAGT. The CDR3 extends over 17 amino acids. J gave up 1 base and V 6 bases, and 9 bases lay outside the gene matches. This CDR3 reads CASSPRQGAGSYNEQFF. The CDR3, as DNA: TGTGCCAGCAGCCCAAGACAGGGGGCTGGTTCCTACAATGAGCAGTTCTTC.

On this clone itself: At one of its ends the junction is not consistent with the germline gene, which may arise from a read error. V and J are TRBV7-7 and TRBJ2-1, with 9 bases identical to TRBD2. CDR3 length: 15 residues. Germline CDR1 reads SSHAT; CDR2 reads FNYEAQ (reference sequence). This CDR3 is CASSLGAGGPNEQFF. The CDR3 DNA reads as TGTGCTAGCAGCTTAGGTGCGGGGGGGCCCAATGAGCAGTTCTTC.

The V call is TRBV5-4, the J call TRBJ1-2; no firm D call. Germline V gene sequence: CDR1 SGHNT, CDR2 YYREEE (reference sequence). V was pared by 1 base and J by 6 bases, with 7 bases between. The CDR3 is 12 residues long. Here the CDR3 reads CASSLTRDGYTF. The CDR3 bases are TGTGCCAGCAGCTTGACGCGGGATGGCTACACCTTC.

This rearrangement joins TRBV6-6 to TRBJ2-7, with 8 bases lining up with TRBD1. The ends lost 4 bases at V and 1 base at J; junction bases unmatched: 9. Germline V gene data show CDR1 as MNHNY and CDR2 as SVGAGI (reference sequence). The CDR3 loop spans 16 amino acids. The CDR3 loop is CASSSGGQAKSYEQYF. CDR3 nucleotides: TGTGCCAGCAGTTCTGGGGGACAGGCGAAATCCTACGAGCAGTACTTC.